This passage covers 28 T cell receptor beta chains from one sample sequenced in a study of early T cells in non-severe SARS-CoV-2 infection (dated by TCRdb to about 2021). The library was obtained by 5' RACE. The listed sequencing device is NextSeq 500. TCRdb reanalyzed the raw reads on its own, using fastp at Q25 for trimming and MiXCR for clone calling, and kept in-frame beta chains. Each CDR3 protein gets just one entry, which takes the most common genes and DNA from the rows behind it. Within this sample are around 64,000 distinct CDR3 sequences, with approximately 12% of them counted one time only. The top ten hold roughly 6.8% of the sample. The source material was whole blood. The receptors here all came from an adult who was a healthcare worker with PCR-confirmed SARS-CoV-2 infection or an uninfected control (not recorded which).

Many counts were recorded for this clonotype. The gene calls are TRBV18 and TRBJ1-1; D gene ambiguous. The CDR3 loop spans 14 amino acids. V was clipped by 3 bases and J by 1 base, with 9 bases between them. Germline V gene sequence: CDR1 KGHSH, CDR2 LQKENI. This CDR3 reads CASSPAGSNTEAFF. CDR3 DNA: TGTGCCAGCTCACCGGCGGGGTCGAACACTGAAGCTTTCTTT. Complete variable domain (other parts from reference TRBV18 and TRBJ1-1): NAGVMQNPRHLVRRRGQEARLRCSPMKGHSHVYWYRQLPEEGLKFMVYLQKENIIDESGMPKERFSAEFPKEGPSILRIQQVVRGDSAAYFCASSPAGSNTEAFFGQGTRLTVV.

This clonotype occurred many times. V gene TRBV7-2 combines with J gene TRBJ2-2; no definite D call. The germline V gene encodes CDR1 SGHTA and CDR2 FQGNSA. Trimming took 5 bases from V and 8 from J, leaving 12 bases between them. The CDR3 runs 13 residues. The CDR3 loop reads CASSRDLGGELFF. DNA for the CDR3: TGTGCCAGCAGCCGAGACCTCGGAGGGGAGCTGTTTTTT.

This clonotype appeared many times. V gene TRBV2 combines with J gene TRBJ2-3; 9 bases map to TRBD2. The CDR3 totals 16 residues. The V gene's germline CDR1 is SNHLY and CDR2 FYNNEI. Trimming took 5 bases from V and 2 from J; bases not matched to a gene: 8. The CDR3 DNA is TGTGCCAGCAGTCCGAACCTAGCGGGGAACACAGATACGCAGTATTTT. Its translation is CASSPNLAGNTDTQYF. Together with reference TRBV2 and TRBJ2-3, the CDR3 gives the full variable domain: EPEVTQTPSHQVTQMGQEVILRCVPISNHLYFYWYRQILGQKVEFLVSFYNNEISEKSEIFDDQFSVERPDGSNFTLKIRSTKLEDSAMYFCASSPNLAGNTDTQYFGPGTRLTVL.

This clonotype was counted only a few times. The chain combines TRBV28 with TRBJ2-7; 8 bases map to TRBD2. With V trimmed by 4 bases and J by 4 bases, 12 bases remained unmatched. Germline lookup yields CDR1 MDHEN and CDR2 SYDVKM. The CDR3 consists of 16 residues. The CDR3 DNA follows: TGTGCCAGCAGTTCTCCCCAGCGGGAGAGTCGGTACGAGCAGTACTTC. Its translation: CASSSPQRESRYEQYF.

The V and J genes are TRBV3-1 and TRBJ1-1; D might be TRBD1 (5 bases). Germline V gives CDR1 LGHDT, CDR2 YNNKEL (reference sequence). This CDR3 has 14 amino acids. Trimming took 3 bases from V and 4 from J, leaving 12 bases between them. The CDR3 DNA sequence: TGTGCCAGCAGCCAGGGGGGTATGGGCACTGAAGCTTTCTTT. Its protein product is CASSQGGMGTEAFF.

The table lists this clonotype with many counts. The CDR3 DNA follows: TGTGCCTGGAGTTTACAGGGCAATTCACCCCTCCACTTT. It encodes CAWSLQGNSPLHF. The chain has TRBV30 and TRBJ1-6, with D possibly being TRBD1 (6 bases). CDR1 and CDR2 (germline): GTSNPN, SVGIG (reference sequence). V gave up 2 bases and J gave up 7 bases, with 9 bases separating them. The CDR3 sequence is 13 residues long.

The chain employs TRBV27 and TRBJ1-6; perhaps TRBD1 as D (5 bases). V lost 7 bases to trimming and J lost 8 bases, with 18 bases between them. This CDR3 contains 15 residues. Looked up from germline, CDR1 is MNHEY and CDR2 is SMNVEV (reference sequence). The CDR3 region is CASMSSARGDSPLHF. For the CDR3, the DNA is TGTGCCAGCATGTCTTCCGCCCGGGGGGATTCACCCCTCCACTTT.

This clonotype was counted many times. V and J are TRBV20-1 and TRBJ2-5; D perhaps matches TRBD2 (5 bases). The CDR3 loop spans 14 amino acids. V was cut by 3 bases and J by 4 bases, with 15 bases left in between. From germline, CDR1 is DFQATT and CDR2 SNEGSKA (reference sequence). The CDR3 DNA reads TGCAGTGCTAGTATACAGACAAGCGGAGAGACCCAGTACTTC. Translated: CSASIQTSGETQYF.

J is TRBJ2-3 and V is TRBV14; D perhaps matches TRBD2 (5 bases). The CDR3 totals 16 residues. The germline V gene has CDR1 SGHDN and CDR2 FVKESK. Deletions cut 0 bases from V and 0 bases from J, with 10 bases between. The chain's CDR3 is CASSQDGGLSTDTQYF. CDR3 nucleotides: TGTGCCAGCAGCCAAGATGGCGGGCTTAGCACAGATACGCAGTATTTT. The full variable domain, completed using reference TRBV14 and TRBJ2-3, is EAGVTQFPSHSVIEKGQTVTLRCDPISGHDNLYWYRRVMGKEIKFLLHFVKESKQDESGMPNNRFLAERTGGTYSTLKVQPAELEDSGVYFCASSQDGGLSTDTQYFGPGTRLTVL.

This clonotype was detected a few times. This rearrangement joins TRBV4-2 to TRBJ2-1, with D possibly being TRBD1 or TRBD2 (5 bases each). The germline V gene has CDR1 LGHNA and CDR2 YNFKEQ. The CDR3 has 16 residues. Trimming left V 4 bases short and J 4 bases short, with 17 bases between. The CDR3 DNA sequence: TGTGCCAGCAGCCCCGGAACGGGACGCCTTTACAATGAGCAGTTCTTC. Residues: CASSPGTGRLYNEQFF.

This chain uses TRBV4-3 with TRBJ2-3; D is uncertain. The germline gives CDR1 LGHNA, CDR2 YSLEER. V shed 0 bases and J shed 4 bases, with 11 bases lying between them. CDR3 length equals 15 residues. The DNA for the CDR3 is TGCGCCAGCAGCCAAGAAATAGGGATGCCAGATACGCAGTATTTT. Encoded protein: CASSQEIGMPDTQYF.

Many counts were recorded for this clonotype. The CDR3 region has the DNA TGTGCCAGCAGCTTAGGGCCCGCACAGGGGCCTTGGGAGACCCAGTACTTC. Its protein is CASSLGPAQGPWETQYF. The chain links TRBV7-2 to TRBJ2-5, with 7 bases that match TRBD1. Germline CDR1 reads SGHTA; CDR2 reads FQGNSA. There are 17 residues in the CDR3. Losses at the gene ends were 1 base for V and 5 bases for J; bases not matched to a gene: 13.

The chain combines TRBV19 with TRBJ1-1; D is unclear. Germline CDR1 is LNHDA and CDR2 is SQIVND (reference sequence). CDR3 size: 17 residues. Trimming stripped 3 bases from V and 0 bases from J, with 17 bases between. Here the CDR3 DNA reads TGTGCCAGTAGTATCGGGAGAGGAGTAAATCTGAACACTGAAGCTTTCTTT. Amino acids: CASSIGRGVNLNTEAFF.

This clonotype was found many times. The V and J genes are TRBV20-1 and TRBJ2-5, with a tentative D call TRBD1 (5 bases). Per the germline V gene, CDR1 is DFQATT and CDR2 is SNEGSKA (reference sequence). This CDR3 is built from 12 residues. The ends were cut back, 5 bases at V and 6 bases at J, with 13 bases in the middle. This chain's CDR3 is CSAPVPGQTQYF. DNA of the CDR3: TGCAGTGCTCCTGTTCCAGGGCAGACCCAGTACTTC.

This chain uses TRBV28 with TRBJ1-5; 7 bases are shared with TRBD1. With 3 bases clipped from V and 3 bases from J, the junction kept 5 bases outside the gene matches. This CDR3 comprises 15 residues. Germline loops: CDR1 MDHEN, CDR2 SYDVKM. The DNA of the CDR3 is TGTGCCAGCAGTTTTCTACAGGGGAACAATCAGCCCCAGCATTTT. It yields the protein CASSFLQGNNQPQHF.

The chain joins TRBV12-3 or TRBV12-4 to TRBJ1-1, with D uncertain. The CDR3 spans 12 residues. Trimming took off 3 bases at V and 4 bases at J, with 6 bases between the two ends. CDR3 sequence (DNA): TGTGCCAGCAGTTTTTGGGGCACTGAAGCTTTCTTT. Residues: CASSFWGTEAFF.

The genes are TRBV18 and TRBJ2-5; D is unclear. There are 14 residues in the CDR3. Germline V gives CDR1 KGHSH, CDR2 LQKENI. The V end lost 1 base, the J end lost 5 bases, and 11 bases lay between the germline ends. In nucleotides, the CDR3 is TGTGCCAGCTCACCACGGAAGATATTGGAGACCCAGTACTTC. This translates into CASSPRKILETQYF. The entire variable domain, with the rest obtained from reference TRBV18 and TRBJ2-5, is as follows: NAGVMQNPRHLVRRRGQEARLRCSPMKGHSHVYWYRQLPEEGLKFMVYLQKENIIDESGMPKERFSAEFPKEGPSILRIQQVVRGDSAAYFCASSPRKILETQYFGPGTRLLVL.

This chain links TRBV4-1 with TRBJ2-1; 10 nucleotides line up with TRBD2. The CDR3 consists of 17 residues. The V segment lost 2 bases and the J segment 5 bases; nucleotides outside the gene matches: 9. Germline V gene sequence: CDR1 MGHRA, CDR2 YSYEKL. CDR3 nucleotide sequence: TGCGCCAGCAGCCAATCGAGCGGGAGGGCCGTCGACAATGAGCAGTTCTTC. Translating it yields CASSQSSGRAVDNEQFF.

The chain combines TRBV5-1 with TRBJ2-1; D not resolved. With 0 bases removed from V and 6 bases from J, the gap between germline ends came to 4 bases. Germline CDR1 is SGHRS and CDR2 is YFSETQ. The CDR3 runs to 12 residues. The CDR3, as DNA: TGCGCCAGCAGCTTGGGCCCCAATGAGCAGTTCTTC. Encoded protein: CASSLGPNEQFF.

The chain has TRBV3-1 and TRBJ2-1; 15 bases align to TRBD2. This CDR3 region has 17 residues. Germline values: CDR1 LGHDT, CDR2 YNNKEL (reference sequence). The V and J ends lost 1 base and 8 bases, in that order; junction bases with no gene match: 6. DNA of the CDR3: TGTGCCAGCAGCCAAGGTCCCGGGACTAGCGGGAGGTATGAGCAGTTCTTC. This encodes CASSQGPGTSGRYEQFF.

This clonotype was seen repeatedly, ten times or more. The V and J genes are TRBV18 and TRBJ2-5; D remains unclear. V was clipped by 3 bases and J by 2 bases, with 7 bases between them. The CDR3 consists of 13 residues. The germline CDR1 and CDR2 sequences are KGHSH and LQKENI. CDR3 residues: CASSPDVQETQYF. In nucleotides, the CDR3 is TGTGCCAGCTCACCTGACGTTCAAGAGACCCAGTACTTC.

The rearrangement uses TRBV2 and TRBJ2-1; a weak D match, TRBD2 (6 bases). CDR1 and CDR2 (germline): SNHLY, FYNNEI. The V end was cut by 6 bases, the J end by 5 bases, with 11 bases between. The CDR3 length is 13 residues. The CDR3, as DNA: TGTGCCAGCAGAATAGGCGGGGACAATGAGCAGTTCTTC. This sequence encodes CASRIGGDNEQFF.

This clonotype was recorded at least ten times. The chain has TRBV27 and TRBJ2-5; D may be TRBD2 (6 bases). V lost 4 bases to trimming and J lost 4 bases, with 22 bases between them. The germline V gene encodes CDR1 MNHEY and CDR2 SMNVEV (reference sequence). This CDR3 is 17 amino acids long. The CDR3 nucleotides are TGTGCCAGCAGTTCCTCCCGACCAACGGAGGGAGTAGAGACCCAGTACTTC. It encodes CASSSSRPTEGVETQYF.

A few counts support this clonotype. The V and J genes are TRBV18 and TRBJ1-3, with D perhaps TRBD1 (5 bases). V was pared by 2 bases and J by 0 bases, with 8 bases between. This CDR3 region has 15 residues. Per germline, CDR1 KGHSH and CDR2 LQKENI. The CDR3 loop is CASSPGARSGNTIYF. CDR3 DNA sequence: TGTGCCAGCTCACCAGGGGCCCGCTCTGGAAACACCATATATTTT.

V usage is TRBV5-4 and J usage is TRBJ1-2; D remains ambiguous. Germline V gives CDR1 SGHNT, CDR2 YYREEE (reference sequence). The length of the CDR3 is 12 residues. Trimming shortened V by 4 bases and J by 4 bases, and 8 bases separated the two germline ends. CDR3 sequence: CASSRTFYGYTF. As DNA, the CDR3 is TGTGCCAGCAGCCGGACCTTCTATGGCTACACCTTC.

This clonotype was counted at least ten times. The J gene is TRBJ2-2, the V gene TRBV14; possible D gene TRBD1, 5 bases. V was clipped by 1 base and J by 0 bases, with 15 bases between them. The CDR3 extends over 18 amino acids. Looked up from germline, CDR1 is SGHDN and CDR2 is FVKESK. The CDR3 loop is CASSQALYKTANTGELFF. The CDR3 region has the DNA TGTGCCAGCAGCCAAGCTCTGTATAAGACAGCGAACACCGGGGAGCTGTTTTTT.

The sample holds many counts of this clonotype. This rearrangement joins TRBV5-4 to TRBJ2-3, with 7 positions matching TRBD2. Unmatched junction bases numbered 8, after V lost 3 bases and J lost 1 base. Germline CDR1 SGHNT, CDR2 YYREEE (reference sequence). CDR3 size: 16 residues. CDR3 protein: CASSYPLADRTDTQYF. CDR3 coding DNA: TGTGCCAGCAGCTATCCTCTAGCGGACCGCACAGATACGCAGTATTTT.

This clonotype was seen repeatedly, ten times or more. This chain joins TRBV6-6 and TRBJ1-2; a weak D match, TRBD1 (5 bases). The V and J ends lost 5 bases and 0 bases respectively, with 10 bases between them. CDR3 size: 14 residues. CDR1 and CDR2 (germline): MNHNY, SVGAGI (reference sequence). CDR3 protein: CASSHGTANYGYTF. CDR3 DNA: TGTGCCAGCAGTCACGGGACCGCTAACTATGGCTACACCTTC.